A single sample gave rise to the 29 T cell receptor beta chains below, sequenced in a study of PD-L1 blockade in urothelial cancer. As for time point: pretreatment peripheral blood. Sequencing used immunoSEQ multiplex PCR; TCRdb keeps in-frame clones, though not all of them. The sample records tens of thousands of clones, 70% to 90% being singletons. Sample: PBMCs, taken around atezolizumab (anti-PD-L1) treatment. These receptors all stem from a man in his sixties with urothelial cancer.

This chain connects TRBV6-1 to TRBJ2-3; tentative D call: TRBD2 (6 bases). Germline V gives CDR1 MNHNS, CDR2 SASEGT. CDR3 size: 14 residues. V was trimmed by 6 bases and J by 1 base, leaving 11 bases between them. The CDR3 here is CASRETGGTDTQYF. CDR3 bases: TGTGCCAGCAGGGAAACGGGGGGCACAGATACGCAGTATTTT.

The count of this clone is one. This chain connects TRBV7-6 to TRBJ2-2, with 11 nucleotides matching TRBD1. Germline lookup yields CDR1 SGHVS and CDR2 FNYEAQ. V lost 3 bases, J lost 4 bases, and 10 bases stayed unmatched. The CDR3 is made up of 18 amino acids. The CDR3 region is CASSFGLVGTGGTGELFF. CDR3 sequence (DNA): TGTGCCAGCAGCTTTGGACTGGTGGGGACAGGGGGCACCGGGGAGCTGTTTTTT.

This clone has a single count. The chain carries TRBV27 and TRBJ2-5; 14 positions match TRBD2. Germline V gene sequence: CDR1 MNHEY, CDR2 SMNVEV (reference sequence). The ends lost 7 bases at V and 7 bases at J; junction bases unmatched: 5. The CDR3 covers 14 residues. CDR3 protein: CASMTSGGAGTQYF. CDR3 sequence (DNA): TGTGCCAGCATGACTAGCGGGGGGGCGGGGACCCAGTACTTC.

This clone appeared a single time. This chain connects TRBV4-3 to TRBJ2-1; D possibly corresponds to TRBD1 (6 bases). This CDR3 is 14 amino acids long. Trimming removed 4 bases at V and 6 bases at J, with 13 bases between. Germline assignment: CDR1 LGHNA and CDR2 YSLEER. The CDR3 nucleotides are TGCGCCAGCAGCCGGCTCAAAGGGGGCAATGAGCAGTTCTTC. Its translation: CASSRLKGGNEQFF.

This chain joins TRBV5-4 and TRBJ2-7; 10 positions agree with TRBD2. In germline, CDR1 is SGHNT, CDR2 YYREEE (reference sequence). The CDR3 has 15 residues. Trimming removed 5 bases from V and 5 bases from J; junction bases left unmatched: 10. Written as DNA, the CDR3 is TGTGCCAGCAGTCGTAGCGGGGGGCCTCGGGACGAGCAGTACTTC. Translating gives CASSRSGGPRDEQYF. Complete variable domain (other parts from reference TRBV5-4 and TRBJ2-7): ETGVTQSPTHLIKTRGQQVTLRCSSQSGHNTVSWYQQALGQGPQFIFQYYREEENGRGNFPPRFSGLQFPNYSSELNVNALELDDSALYLCASSRSGGPRDEQYFGPGTRLTVT.

The sample holds one count of this clone. The V call is TRBV14, the J call TRBJ2-3, with D perhaps TRBD2 (5 bases). There are 16 residues in the CDR3. The V gene's germline CDR1 is SGHDN and CDR2 FVKESK. V shed 0 bases and J shed 4 bases, with 14 bases lying between them. The CDR3 DNA reads as TGTGCCAGCAGCCAAGACGAGGGCAGACTGGCAGATACGCAGTATTTT. This translates into CASSQDEGRLADTQYF.

CDR3 in amino acids: CASSFGTGLNEQFF. In DNA, the CDR3 is TGTGCCAGCAGCTTTGGGACAGGGCTAAATGAGCAGTTCTTC. The chain uses TRBV7-2 and TRBJ2-1; 9 positions agree with TRBD1. Trimming took 3 bases from V and 7 from J; bases not matched to a gene: 4. The germline gives CDR1 SGHTA, CDR2 FQGNSA. The CDR3 sequence is 14 residues long.

The sample holds one count of this clone. This chain uses TRBV11-2 with TRBJ2-7; unclear D gene. V lost 0 bases and J lost 3, with 9 bases in between. The germline V gene encodes CDR1 SGHAT and CDR2 FQNNGV. This CDR3 is built from 14 residues. CDR3 nucleotides: TGTGCCAGCAGCTTAGATCTGAGGAACTACGAGCAGTACTTC. Protein sequence: CASSLDLRNYEQYF.

The gene calls are TRBV7-8 and TRBJ2-7; 10 bases are a match to TRBD1. V gave up 6 bases and J gave up 5 bases; unmatched junction bases: 7. The CDR3 consists of 14 residues. Germline V gene sequence: CDR1 SGHVS, CDR2 FQNEAQ. CDR3 protein: CASSQDRGPHEQYF. The CDR3 bases are TGTGCCAGCAGTCAAGACAGGGGGCCGCACGAGCAGTACTTC.

The chain combines TRBV30 with TRBJ1-5; the D is unclear. Trimming cost V 2 bases and J 1 base, with 9 bases left between them. There are 14 residues in the CDR3. Germline CDR1 GTSNPN, CDR2 SVGIG (reference sequence). The CDR3 protein is CAWSRGRSNQPQHF. The CDR3 nucleotides are TGTGCCTGGAGTCGGGGAAGGAGCAATCAGCCCCAGCATTTT.

J is TRBJ1-3 and V is TRBV6-6; 9 bases line up with TRBD1. This CDR3 is built from 14 residues. Germline assignment: CDR1 MNHNY and CDR2 SVGAGI (reference sequence). V gave up 6 bases and J gave up 9 bases; unmatched junction bases: 9. CDR3 in DNA: TGTGCCAGCAGCCCCGGGACAGGGAGGACCACCATATATTTT. As protein: CASSPGTGRTTIYF.

CDR3 sequence: CASSQDKPFAGYGGINTEAFF. The CDR3 DNA sequence: TGTGCCAGCAGCCAAGATAAACCCTTTGCCGGGTACGGGGGAATTAACACTGAAGCTTTCTTT. V gene TRBV4-2 combines with J gene TRBJ1-1, with D perhaps matching TRBD1 (5 bases). V was cut by 0 bases and J by 2 bases, with 28 bases left in between. Per germline, CDR1 LGHNA and CDR2 YNFKEQ. There are 21 residues in the CDR3.

This clone was seen a handful of times. V gene TRBV7-2 combines with J gene TRBJ1-6; 7 bases fit TRBD1. V trimming: 2 bases; J trimming: 8 bases; junction bases outside the gene matches: 3. Germline V CDR1 and CDR2: SGHTA, FQGNSA. This CDR3 has 14 residues. DNA of the CDR3: TGTGCCAGCAGCTTACCCAGGGGGGATTCACCCCTCCACTTT. Residues: CASSLPRGDSPLHF. The entire variable domain, with the rest obtained from reference TRBV7-2 and TRBJ1-6, is as follows: GAGVSQSPSNKVTEKGKDVELRCDPISGHTALYWYRQSLGQGLEFLIYFQGNSAPDKSGLPSDRFSAERTGGSVSTLTIQRTQQEDSAVYLCASSLPRGDSPLHFGNGTRLTVT.

This rearrangement joins TRBV5-6 to TRBJ2-7; D is possibly TRBD1 (5 bases). The CDR3 is 14 residues long. The V gene lost 4 bases and the J gene lost 10 bases, with 21 bases spanning the gap. Looked up from germline, CDR1 is SGHDT and CDR2 is YYEEEE. This CDR3 reads CASSLGAQARGQYF. CDR3 in DNA: TGTGCCAGCAGCCTTGGGGCCCAGGCCCGAGGACAGTACTTC.

The chain uses TRBV28 and TRBJ1-3; 11 bases line up with TRBD1. Per germline, CDR1 MDHEN and CDR2 SYDVKM. This CDR3 region has 14 residues. The junction had 6 bases not matched to a gene; V was cut back by 5 bases and J by 9 bases. This chain's CDR3 is CASSQDRGRFTIYF. In DNA form, the CDR3 reads TGTGCCAGCAGTCAGGACAGGGGGCGATTCACCATATATTTT.

This chain links TRBV10-2 with TRBJ2-7; 9 bases are a match to TRBD1. Germline V gene lookup returns CDR1 WSHSY and CDR2 SAAADI. The CDR3 has 16 residues. J was trimmed by 5 bases and V by 0 bases; bases with no gene match: 8. Here the CDR3 reads CASSESLGQGRNEQYF. The CDR3 region has the DNA TGCGCCAGCAGTGAGTCGCTGGGACAGGGTCGGAACGAGCAGTACTTC.

The chain is built from TRBV4-2 and TRBJ2-5; 12 bases fit TRBD2. Germline V CDR1 and CDR2: LGHNA, YNFKEQ. The V segment lost 7 bases and the J segment 5 bases; nucleotides outside the gene matches: 8. This CDR3 contains 15 residues. CDR3 nucleotide sequence: TGTGCCAGCACCCTGACTAGCGGGGGTAGGGAGACCCAGTACTTC. Translation gives CASTLTSGGRETQYF.

This clone was counted once. The V and J genes are TRBV6-6 and TRBJ1-2; no clear D gene. The ends were cut back, 2 bases at V and 8 bases at J, with 9 bases in the middle. The CDR3 consists of 12 residues. The germline gives CDR1 MNHNY, CDR2 SVGAGI (reference sequence). The CDR3: CASSYDQRGYTF. For the CDR3, the DNA is TGTGCCAGCAGTTACGATCAGAGGGGCTACACCTTC.

The chain links TRBV11-2 to TRBJ1-3, with D unclear. There are 15 residues in the CDR3. Per the germline V gene, CDR1 is SGHAT and CDR2 is FQNNGV. V lost 1 base, J lost 1 base, and 8 bases lay in between. CDR3 sequence: CASSLVGSSGNTIYF. DNA for the CDR3: TGTGCCAGCAGCTTAGTGGGGAGTTCTGGAAACACCATATATTTT.

V and J are TRBV27 and TRBJ2-2; perhaps TRBD2 as D (5 bases). CDR1 and CDR2 from the germline V gene are MNHEY and SMNVEV (reference sequence). Trimming pared 2 bases from V and 5 bases from J, leaving 9 bases between. CDR3 length: 14 amino acids. The CDR3 here is CASSLTRATGELFF. The CDR3 nucleotides are TGTGCCAGCAGTTTAACTAGGGCTACCGGGGAGCTGTTTTTT.

This clone appeared once. The V gene is TRBV5-1, the J gene TRBJ2-4; a weak D match, TRBD1 (6 bases). Trimming shortened V by 3 bases and J by 10 bases, and 11 bases separated the two germline ends. The CDR3 spans 12 residues. The germline gives CDR1 SGHRS, CDR2 YFSETQ. This chain's CDR3 is CASSWTDGIQYF. The CDR3 bases are TGCGCCAGCAGCTGGACAGACGGGATTCAGTACTTC.

This sequence joins TRBV4-2 and TRBJ1-2; no clear D gene. In germline, CDR1 is LGHNA, CDR2 YNFKEQ. V lost 3 bases and J 2 bases, leaving 13 bases between the germline ends. CDR3 length: 15 residues. The CDR3 nucleotides are TGTGCCAGCAGCCAGGGCACAGAGCTGAACTATGGCTACACCTTC. Translating gives CASSQGTELNYGYTF.

This chain uses TRBV6-1 with TRBJ2-3; 9 nucleotides align to TRBD2. The CDR3 runs 14 residues. Trimming cost V 6 bases and J 3 bases; bases outside gene matches: 4. The V gene's germline CDR1 is MNHNS and CDR2 SASEGT. CDR3 sequence: CASRERGATDTQYF. The CDR3 DNA sequence: TGTGCCAGCAGGGAGCGGGGGGCGACAGATACGCAGTATTTT.

The chain carries TRBV7-2 and TRBJ2-3; 10 positions match TRBD2. CDR3 length equals 17 residues. Germline V gene sequence: CDR1 SGHTA, CDR2 FQGNSA. The V gene end was trimmed by 0 bases and the J gene end by 0 bases; junction bases not matched to a gene: 3. CDR3 coding DNA: TGTGCCAGCAGCTTAGCGGGGACTAGCGCTAGCACAGATACGCAGTATTTT. Translating gives CASSLAGTSASTDTQYF.

V and J are TRBV6-5 and TRBJ2-7, with a tentative D call TRBD1 (6 bases). The germline V gene has CDR1 MNHEY and CDR2 SVGAGI. This CDR3 region has 16 residues. With 4 bases removed from V and 1 base from J, the gap between germline ends came to 17 bases. As DNA, the CDR3 is TGTGCCAGCAGTTCCGCAACAGGGTCACCGTCCTACGAGCAGTACTTC. Translation: CASSSATGSPSYEQYF.

The chain carries TRBV6-1 and TRBJ2-1; 7 positions match TRBD1. The V gene's germline CDR1 is MNHNS and CDR2 SASEGT. CDR3 length: 13 residues. V dropped 8 bases and J dropped 5; count of bases not matched to a gene: 6. CDR3 amino acids: CASQNRGNNEQFF. The CDR3 DNA follows: TGTGCCAGCCAAAACAGGGGCAACAATGAGCAGTTCTTC.

The rearrangement uses TRBV11-2 and TRBJ2-3; 8 bases align to TRBD2. Trimming took 1 base from V and 3 from J; bases not matched to a gene: 3. This CDR3 region has 15 residues. Germline V gives CDR1 SGHAT, CDR2 FQNNGV. The CDR3 sequence: CASSLGGLGTDTQYF. The CDR3 region has the DNA TGTGCCAGCAGCTTAGGGGGACTAGGAACAGATACGCAGTATTTT.

This clone appeared once. V usage is TRBV5-1 and J usage is TRBJ1-3, with 12 bases fitting TRBD1. The CDR3 loop spans 16 amino acids. The germline CDR1 and CDR2 sequences are SGHRS and YFSETQ. The V segment lost 4 bases and the J segment 2 bases; nucleotides outside the gene matches: 4. CDR3 bases: TGCGCCAGCAGCACGGGACAGGGGGCGGCTGGAAACACCATATATTTT. This translates into CASSTGQGAAGNTIYF.

This clone appeared once. This chain connects TRBV11-3 to TRBJ1-2; 11 bases map to TRBD1. This CDR3 comprises 16 residues. CDR1 SGHNT and CDR2 YENEEA come from the germline V gene. V shed 3 bases, J shed 5 bases, and the junction held 8 bases outside the gene matches. The CDR3 bases are TGTGCCAGCAGCTTCTCCACCGGGACAGGGGGATATGGCTACACCTTC. It specifies CASSFSTGTGGYGYTF.